This TCR beta chain was observed in a study of vaccination effects on CD4 cells after COVID-19. Clones were read by immunoSEQ multiplex PCR, and TCRdb kept only the in-frame ones, dropping some. Among approximately 87,000 clones listed, roughly four fifths were seen once. Of note for this clone: Its antigen is undetermined. Additional DNA sequences in this sample encode the identical CDR3.

Expansion with viral peptide pools was applied to antigen-specific CD4+ T cells by the ViraFEST assay prior to sequencing. Having been cultured for about 10 days, the cells underwent CD4+ T cell isolation. Vaccinees lacked prior SARS-CoV-2 infection and tested negative for nucleocapsid antibodies. This receptor was identified in a human donor who received a COVID-19 vaccine. The sequences come from CD4+ T cells from PBMCs cultured with HCoV-229E spike peptides, collected before COVID-19 vaccination.

The chain's CDR3 is CATSDAGSTGELFF. The DNA of the CDR3 is TGTGCCACCAGTGATGCAGGGAGCACCGGGGAGCTGTTTTTT. The gene calls are TRBV24-1 and TRBJ2-2; D might be TRBD1 or TRBD2, each matching 5 bases. The CDR3 loop spans 14 amino acids. Looked up from germline, CDR1 is KGHDR and CDR2 is SFDVKD. Trimming removed 3 bases from V and 4 bases from J, with 8 bases in between.